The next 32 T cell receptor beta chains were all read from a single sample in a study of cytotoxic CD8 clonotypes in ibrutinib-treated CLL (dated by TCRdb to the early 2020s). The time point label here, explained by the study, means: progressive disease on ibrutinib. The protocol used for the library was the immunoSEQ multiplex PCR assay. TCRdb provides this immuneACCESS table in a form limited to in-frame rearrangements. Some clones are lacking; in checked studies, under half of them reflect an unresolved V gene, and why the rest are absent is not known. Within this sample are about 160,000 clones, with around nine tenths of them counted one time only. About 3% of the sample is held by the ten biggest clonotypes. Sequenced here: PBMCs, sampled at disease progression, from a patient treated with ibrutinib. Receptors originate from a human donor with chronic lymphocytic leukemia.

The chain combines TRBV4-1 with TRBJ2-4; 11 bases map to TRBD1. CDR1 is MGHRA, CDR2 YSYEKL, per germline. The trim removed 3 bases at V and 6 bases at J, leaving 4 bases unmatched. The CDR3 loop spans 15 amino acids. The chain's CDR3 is CASSHGQGAGNIQYF. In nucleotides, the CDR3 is TGCGCCAGCAGCCACGGACAGGGGGCGGGAAACATTCAGTACTTC.

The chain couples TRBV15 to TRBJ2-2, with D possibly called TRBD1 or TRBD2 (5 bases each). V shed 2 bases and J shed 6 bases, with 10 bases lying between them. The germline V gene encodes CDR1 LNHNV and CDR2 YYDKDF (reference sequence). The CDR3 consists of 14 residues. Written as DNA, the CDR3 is TGTGCCACCAGCAGATCTGGGACGCCCGGGGAGCTGTTTTTT. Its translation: CATSRSGTPGELFF.

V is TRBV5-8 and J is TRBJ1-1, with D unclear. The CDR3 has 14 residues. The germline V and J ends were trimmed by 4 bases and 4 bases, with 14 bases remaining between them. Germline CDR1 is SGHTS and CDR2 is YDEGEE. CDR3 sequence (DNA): TGTGCCAGCAGCCCAGCCCTAGGTGGCACTGAAGCTTTCTTT. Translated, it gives CASSPALGGTEAFF.

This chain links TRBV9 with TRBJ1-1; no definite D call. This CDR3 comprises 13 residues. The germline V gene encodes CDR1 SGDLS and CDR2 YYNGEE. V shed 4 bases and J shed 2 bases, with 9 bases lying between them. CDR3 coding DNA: TGTGCCAGCAGCCTCGTAGCCAACACTGAAGCTTTCTTT. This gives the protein CASSLVANTEAFF.

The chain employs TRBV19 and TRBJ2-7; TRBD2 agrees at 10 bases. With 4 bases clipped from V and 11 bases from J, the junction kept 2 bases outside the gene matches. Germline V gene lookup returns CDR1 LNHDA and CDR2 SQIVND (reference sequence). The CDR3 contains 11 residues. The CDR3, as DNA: TGTGCCAGTAGTACAGGGACTAGCGAGTACTTC. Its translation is CASSTGTSEYF.

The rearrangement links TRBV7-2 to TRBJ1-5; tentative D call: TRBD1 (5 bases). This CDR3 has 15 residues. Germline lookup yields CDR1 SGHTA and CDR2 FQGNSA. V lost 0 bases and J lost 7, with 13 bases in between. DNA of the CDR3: TGTGCCAGCAGCTTAGCTAGGGGCGGTTACCAGCCCCAGCATTTT. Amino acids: CASSLARGGYQPQHF.

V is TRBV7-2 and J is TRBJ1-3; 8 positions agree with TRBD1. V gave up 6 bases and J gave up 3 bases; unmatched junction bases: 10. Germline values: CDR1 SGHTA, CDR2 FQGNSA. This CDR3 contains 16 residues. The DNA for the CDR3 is TGTGCCAGCAGTCCGACAGGGGCTTTAGGTGGAAACACCATATATTTT. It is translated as CASSPTGALGGNTIYF.

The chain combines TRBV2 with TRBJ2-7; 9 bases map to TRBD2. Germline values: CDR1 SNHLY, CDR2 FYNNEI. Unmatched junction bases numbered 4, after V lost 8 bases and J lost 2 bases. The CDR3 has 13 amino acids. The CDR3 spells CASLSGRPYEQYF. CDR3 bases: TGTGCCAGCCTAAGCGGGAGGCCCTACGAGCAGTACTTC.

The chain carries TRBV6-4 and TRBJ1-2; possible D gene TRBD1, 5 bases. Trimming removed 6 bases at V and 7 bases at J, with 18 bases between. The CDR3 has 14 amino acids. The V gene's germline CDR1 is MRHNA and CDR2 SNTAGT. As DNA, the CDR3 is TGTGCCAGCAGCGGAACCCTAGACGGGGCTGGCTACACCTTC. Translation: CASSGTLDGAGYTF.

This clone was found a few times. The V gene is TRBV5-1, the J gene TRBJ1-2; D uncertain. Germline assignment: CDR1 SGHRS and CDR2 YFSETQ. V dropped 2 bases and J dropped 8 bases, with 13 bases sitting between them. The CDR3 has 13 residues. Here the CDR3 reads CASSFEAGGGYTF. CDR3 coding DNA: TGCGCCAGCAGCTTCGAGGCGGGCGGCGGCTACACCTTC.

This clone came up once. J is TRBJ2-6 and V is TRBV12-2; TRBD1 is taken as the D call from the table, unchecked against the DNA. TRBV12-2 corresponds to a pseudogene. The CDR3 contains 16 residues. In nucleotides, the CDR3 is TGTGCAAGTCGCTGGCAGGGGGCGCTCGGGGCCAACGTCCTGACTTTC. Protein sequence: CASRWQGALGANVLTF.

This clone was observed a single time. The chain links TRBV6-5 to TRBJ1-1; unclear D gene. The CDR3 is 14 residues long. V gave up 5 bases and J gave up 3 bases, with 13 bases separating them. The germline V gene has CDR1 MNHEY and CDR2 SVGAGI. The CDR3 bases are TGTGCCAGCAGTCTCCGGACTGGGGACACTGAAGCTTTCTTT. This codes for CASSLRTGDTEAFF.

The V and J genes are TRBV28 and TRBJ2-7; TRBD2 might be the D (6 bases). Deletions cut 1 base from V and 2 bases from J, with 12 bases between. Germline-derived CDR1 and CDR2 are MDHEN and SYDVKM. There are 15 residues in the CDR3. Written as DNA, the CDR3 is TGTGCCAGCAGTTTATTGGGCGGGACGACCTACGAGCAGTACTTC. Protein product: CASSLLGGTTYEQYF. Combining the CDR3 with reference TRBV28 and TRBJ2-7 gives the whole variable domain DVKVTQSSRYLVKRTGEKVFLECVQDMDHENMFWYRQDPGLGLRLIYFSYDVKMKEKGDIPEGYSVSREKKERFSLILESASTNQTSMYLCASSLLGGTTYEQYFGPGTRLTVT.

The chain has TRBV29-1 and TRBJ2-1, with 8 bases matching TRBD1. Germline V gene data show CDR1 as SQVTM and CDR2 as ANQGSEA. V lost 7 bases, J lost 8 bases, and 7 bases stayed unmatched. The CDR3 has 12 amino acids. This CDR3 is CSARTGPDEQFF. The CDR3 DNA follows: TGCAGCGCTAGGACAGGGCCGGATGAGCAGTTCTTC.

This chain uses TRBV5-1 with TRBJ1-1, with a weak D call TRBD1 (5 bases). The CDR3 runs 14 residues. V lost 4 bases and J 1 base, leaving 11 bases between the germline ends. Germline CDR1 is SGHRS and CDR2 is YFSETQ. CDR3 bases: TGCGCCAGCAGCCATGGGACCGAGAACACTGAAGCTTTCTTT. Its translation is CASSHGTENTEAFF.

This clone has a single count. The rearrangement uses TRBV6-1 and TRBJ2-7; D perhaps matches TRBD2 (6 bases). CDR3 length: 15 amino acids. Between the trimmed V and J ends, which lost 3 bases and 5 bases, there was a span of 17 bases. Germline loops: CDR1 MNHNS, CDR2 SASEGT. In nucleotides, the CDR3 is TGTGCCAGCAGTGAGCTGGGACTTATCATCGACGAGCAGTACTTC. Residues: CASSELGLIIDEQYF.

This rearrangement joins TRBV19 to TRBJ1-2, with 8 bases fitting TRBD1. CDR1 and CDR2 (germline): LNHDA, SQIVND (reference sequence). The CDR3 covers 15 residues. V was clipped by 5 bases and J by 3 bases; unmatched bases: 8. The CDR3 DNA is TGTGCCAGTAGTGACGGGACAGGAGCCGACTATGGCTACACCTTC. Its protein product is CASSDGTGADYGYTF.

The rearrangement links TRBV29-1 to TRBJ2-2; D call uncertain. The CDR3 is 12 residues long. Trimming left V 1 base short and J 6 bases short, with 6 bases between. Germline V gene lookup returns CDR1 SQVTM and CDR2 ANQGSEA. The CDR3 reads CSVEVSPGELFF. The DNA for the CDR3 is TGCAGCGTTGAAGTCTCCCCCGGGGAGCTGTTTTTT.

CDR3 region: CASSQGASGSYNEQFF. The CDR3, as DNA: TGTGCCAGCAGCCAAGGCGCTAGCGGTTCCTACAATGAGCAGTTCTTC. The rearrangement links TRBV4-2 to TRBJ2-1; the match to TRBD2 covers 7 bases. The CDR3 sequence is 16 residues long. Germline CDR1 reads LGHNA; CDR2 reads YNFKEQ. The junction had 4 bases not matched to a gene; V was cut back by 1 base and J by 1 base.

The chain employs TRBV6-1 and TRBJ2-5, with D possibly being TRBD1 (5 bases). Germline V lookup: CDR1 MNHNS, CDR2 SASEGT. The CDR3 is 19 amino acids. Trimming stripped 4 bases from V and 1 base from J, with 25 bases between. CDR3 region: CASSGFSGPMLRGQETQYF. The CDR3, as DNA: TGTGCCAGCAGTGGGTTTTCAGGGCCCATGCTCCGAGGCCAAGAGACCCAGTACTTC.

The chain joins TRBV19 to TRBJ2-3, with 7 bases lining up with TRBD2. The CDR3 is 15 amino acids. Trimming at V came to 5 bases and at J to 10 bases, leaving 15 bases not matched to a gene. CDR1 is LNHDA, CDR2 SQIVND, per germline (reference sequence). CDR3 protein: CASSPTRTSSGPQYF. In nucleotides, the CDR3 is TGTGCCAGTAGTCCTACTAGGACTAGTTCGGGGCCGCAGTATTTT.

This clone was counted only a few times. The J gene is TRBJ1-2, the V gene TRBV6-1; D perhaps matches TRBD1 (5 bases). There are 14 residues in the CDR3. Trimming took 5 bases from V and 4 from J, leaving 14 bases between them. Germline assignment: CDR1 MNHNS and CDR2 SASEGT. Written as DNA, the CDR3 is TGTGCCAGCAGTTTGAGAAGTGGGGGCTATGGCTACACCTTC. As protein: CASSLRSGGYGYTF.

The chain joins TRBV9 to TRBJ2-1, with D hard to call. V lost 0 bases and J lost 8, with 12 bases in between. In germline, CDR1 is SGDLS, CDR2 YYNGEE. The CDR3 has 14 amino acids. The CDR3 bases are TGTGCCAGCAGCGTAGAATTCCCCATCGATGAGCAGTTCTTC. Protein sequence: CASSVEFPIDEQFF.

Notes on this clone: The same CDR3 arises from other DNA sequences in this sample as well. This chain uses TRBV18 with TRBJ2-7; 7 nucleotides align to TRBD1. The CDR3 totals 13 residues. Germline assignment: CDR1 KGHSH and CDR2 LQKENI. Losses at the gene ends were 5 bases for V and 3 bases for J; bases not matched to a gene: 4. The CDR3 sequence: CASSRGQDYEQYF. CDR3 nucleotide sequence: TGTGCCAGCTCAAGAGGACAGGACTACGAGCAGTACTTC.

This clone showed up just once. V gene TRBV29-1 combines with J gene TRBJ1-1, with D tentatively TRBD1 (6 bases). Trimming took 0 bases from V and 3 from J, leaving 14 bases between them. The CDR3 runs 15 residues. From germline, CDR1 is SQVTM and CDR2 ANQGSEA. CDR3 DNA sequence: TGCAGCGTTGAAGACGTCTCGAGGGGGGACACTGAAGCTTTCTTT. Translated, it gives CSVEDVSRGDTEAFF.

CDR3 nucleotide sequence: TGTGCCAGCAGCTTGGTAGGCGAGCAGTACTTC. This sequence encodes CASSLVGEQYF. The chain joins TRBV5-6 to TRBJ2-7; no clear D gene. Germline V gives CDR1 SGHDT, CDR2 YYEEEE. The CDR3 loop spans 11 amino acids. Between the trimmed V and J ends, which lost 0 bases and 6 bases, there was a span of 4 bases. Based on the CDR3 plus reference TRBV5-6 and TRBJ2-7, the full variable domain is DAGVTQSPTHLIKTRGQQVTLRCSPKSGHDTVSWYQQALGQGPQFIFQYYEEEERQRGNFPDRFSGHQFPNYSSELNVNALLLGDSALYLCASSLVGEQYFGPGTRLTVT.

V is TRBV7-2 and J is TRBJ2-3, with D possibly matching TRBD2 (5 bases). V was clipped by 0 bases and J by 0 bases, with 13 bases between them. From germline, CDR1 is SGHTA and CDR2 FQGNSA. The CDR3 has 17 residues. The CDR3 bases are TGTGCCAGCAGCTTAGCGGGGAGCGGACTTAGCACAGATACGCAGTATTTT. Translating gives CASSLAGSGLSTDTQYF.

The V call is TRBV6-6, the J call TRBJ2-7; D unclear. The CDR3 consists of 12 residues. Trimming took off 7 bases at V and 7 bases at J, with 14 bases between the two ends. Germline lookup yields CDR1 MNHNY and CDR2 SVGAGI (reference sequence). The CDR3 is CASTPGPGEQYF. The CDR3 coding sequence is TGTGCCAGCACCCCAGGTCCAGGTGAGCAGTACTTC.

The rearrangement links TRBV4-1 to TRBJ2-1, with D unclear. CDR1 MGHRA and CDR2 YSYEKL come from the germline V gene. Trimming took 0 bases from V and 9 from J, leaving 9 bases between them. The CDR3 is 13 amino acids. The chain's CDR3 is CASSQEEVGEQFF. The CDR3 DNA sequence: TGCGCCAGCAGCCAAGAAGAAGTTGGTGAGCAGTTCTTC.

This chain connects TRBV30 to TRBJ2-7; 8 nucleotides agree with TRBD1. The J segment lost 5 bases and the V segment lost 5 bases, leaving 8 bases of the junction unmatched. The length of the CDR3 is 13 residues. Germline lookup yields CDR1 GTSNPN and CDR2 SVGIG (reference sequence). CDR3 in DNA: TGTGCCTGGGACGAACAGGGGGTCGACGAGCAGTACTTC. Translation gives CAWDEQGVDEQYF.

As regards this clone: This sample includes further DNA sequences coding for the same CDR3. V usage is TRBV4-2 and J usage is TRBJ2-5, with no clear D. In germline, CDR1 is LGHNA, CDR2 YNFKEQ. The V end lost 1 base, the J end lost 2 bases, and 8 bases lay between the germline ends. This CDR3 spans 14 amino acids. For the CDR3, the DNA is TGTGCCAGCAGCCAAGGTGGCCTGCAAGAGACCCAGTACTTC. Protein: CASSQGGLQETQYF.

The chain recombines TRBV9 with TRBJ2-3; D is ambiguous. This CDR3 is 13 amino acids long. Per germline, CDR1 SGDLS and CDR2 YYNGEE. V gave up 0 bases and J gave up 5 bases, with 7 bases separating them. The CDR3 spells CASSVVFGDTQYF. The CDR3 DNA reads TGTGCCAGCAGCGTAGTTTTTGGAGATACGCAGTATTTT. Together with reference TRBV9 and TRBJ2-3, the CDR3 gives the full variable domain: DSGVTQTPKHLITATGQRVTLRCSPRSGDLSVYWYQQSLDQGLQFLIQYYNGEERAKGNILERFSAQQFPDLHSELNLSSLELGDSALYFCASSVVFGDTQYFGPGTRLTVL.